The rows below give T cell receptor beta chains drawn from one sample of a study of blood T cell repertoires in COVID-19. Data came from immunoSEQ multiplex PCR; TCRdb stores just in-frame clones and leaves some out. The repertoire holds 45,000 to 70,000 clones, with 89% as singletons. Specimen: peripheral blood. The receptor set was obtained from a woman in her fifties or sixties with active COVID-19. Each CDR3 is given with its conserved first and last residue. The D gene is left open where the match is weak. Clone size is not always given. Where it is, it says once, few, many or a class for expanded clones.

>NA|TRBJ1-6|NA|TRBV5-1
CASSAAGNSPLHF
TGCGCCAGCAGCGCTGCAGGGAATTCACCCCTCCACTTT
>NA|TRBJ1-2|NA|TRBV6-1
CASSEPRGHGYTF
TGTGCCAGCAGTGAACCCAGGGGCCATGGCTACACCTTC
>TRBD1|TRBJ2-2|NA|TRBV9
CASSVTSGGSTGELFF
TGTGCCAGCAGCGTAACGTCAGGGGGCTCCACCGGGGAGCTGTTTTTT
>TRBD1|TRBJ1-6|NA|TRBV3-1/TRBV3-2
CASSQERGTGKLSNYLPLHF
TGTGCCAGCAGCCAAGAAAGAGGGACAGGGAAACTCTCAAATTATTTACCCCTTCACTTT
>TRBD2|TRBJ2-3|NA|TRBV7-6
CASSLPGLAGAGTDTQYF
TGTGCCAGCAGCCTCCCGGGACTAGCGGGGGCAGGTACAGATACGCAGTATTTT
>NA|TRBJ1-1|NA|TRBV11-2
CASSSQGGTEAFF
TGTGCCAGCAGCTCTCAAGGGGGCACTGAAGCTTTCTTT
>NA|TRBJ1-6|NA|TRBV9
CASSVEQGYNSPLHF
TGTGCCAGCAGCGTAGAACAGGGATATAATTCACCCCTCCACTTT
>NA|TRBJ2-3|few|TRBV5-8
CASSVRPDTQYF
TGTGCCAGCAGCGTTCGTCCAGATACGCAGTATTTT
>TRBD1|TRBJ1-4|NA|TRBV5-5
CASSWGQLATNEKLFF
TGTGCCAGCAGCTGGGGACAGTTGGCAACTAATGAAAAACTGTTTTTT
>NA|TRBJ2-3|NA|TRBV18
CASSPELYPDTQYF
TGTGCCAGCTCACCGGAACTATACCCAGATACGCAGTATTTT
>NA|TRBJ1-2|few|TRBV6-1
CASSEAKPGLHGYTF
TGTGCCAGCAGTGAAGCGAAGCCAGGGCTTCATGGCTACACCTTC
>NA|TRBJ2-5|NA|TRBV3-1/TRBV3-2
CASSQDLPSQETQYF
TGTGCCAGCAGCCAAGATCTACCGAGCCAAGAGACCCAGTACTTC
>NA|TRBJ1-1|NA|TRBV18
CASSPRTSQNTEAFF
TGTGCCAGCTCACCAAGGACATCTCAGAACACTGAAGCTTTCTTT
>TRBD1|TRBJ1-5|NA|TRBV12-3/TRBV12-4
CASTPGQIQPQHF
TGTGCCAGCACCCCGGGACAGATCCAGCCCCAGCATTTT
>NA|TRBJ1-1|NA|TRBV15
CATSDPSGTEAFF
TGTGCCACCAGCGACCCATCGGGCACTGAAGCTTTCTTT
>TRBD1|TRBJ1-1|NA|TRBV7-9
CASSPGGADTEAFF
TGTGCCAGCAGCCCAGGGGGCGCGGACACTGAAGCTTTCTTT